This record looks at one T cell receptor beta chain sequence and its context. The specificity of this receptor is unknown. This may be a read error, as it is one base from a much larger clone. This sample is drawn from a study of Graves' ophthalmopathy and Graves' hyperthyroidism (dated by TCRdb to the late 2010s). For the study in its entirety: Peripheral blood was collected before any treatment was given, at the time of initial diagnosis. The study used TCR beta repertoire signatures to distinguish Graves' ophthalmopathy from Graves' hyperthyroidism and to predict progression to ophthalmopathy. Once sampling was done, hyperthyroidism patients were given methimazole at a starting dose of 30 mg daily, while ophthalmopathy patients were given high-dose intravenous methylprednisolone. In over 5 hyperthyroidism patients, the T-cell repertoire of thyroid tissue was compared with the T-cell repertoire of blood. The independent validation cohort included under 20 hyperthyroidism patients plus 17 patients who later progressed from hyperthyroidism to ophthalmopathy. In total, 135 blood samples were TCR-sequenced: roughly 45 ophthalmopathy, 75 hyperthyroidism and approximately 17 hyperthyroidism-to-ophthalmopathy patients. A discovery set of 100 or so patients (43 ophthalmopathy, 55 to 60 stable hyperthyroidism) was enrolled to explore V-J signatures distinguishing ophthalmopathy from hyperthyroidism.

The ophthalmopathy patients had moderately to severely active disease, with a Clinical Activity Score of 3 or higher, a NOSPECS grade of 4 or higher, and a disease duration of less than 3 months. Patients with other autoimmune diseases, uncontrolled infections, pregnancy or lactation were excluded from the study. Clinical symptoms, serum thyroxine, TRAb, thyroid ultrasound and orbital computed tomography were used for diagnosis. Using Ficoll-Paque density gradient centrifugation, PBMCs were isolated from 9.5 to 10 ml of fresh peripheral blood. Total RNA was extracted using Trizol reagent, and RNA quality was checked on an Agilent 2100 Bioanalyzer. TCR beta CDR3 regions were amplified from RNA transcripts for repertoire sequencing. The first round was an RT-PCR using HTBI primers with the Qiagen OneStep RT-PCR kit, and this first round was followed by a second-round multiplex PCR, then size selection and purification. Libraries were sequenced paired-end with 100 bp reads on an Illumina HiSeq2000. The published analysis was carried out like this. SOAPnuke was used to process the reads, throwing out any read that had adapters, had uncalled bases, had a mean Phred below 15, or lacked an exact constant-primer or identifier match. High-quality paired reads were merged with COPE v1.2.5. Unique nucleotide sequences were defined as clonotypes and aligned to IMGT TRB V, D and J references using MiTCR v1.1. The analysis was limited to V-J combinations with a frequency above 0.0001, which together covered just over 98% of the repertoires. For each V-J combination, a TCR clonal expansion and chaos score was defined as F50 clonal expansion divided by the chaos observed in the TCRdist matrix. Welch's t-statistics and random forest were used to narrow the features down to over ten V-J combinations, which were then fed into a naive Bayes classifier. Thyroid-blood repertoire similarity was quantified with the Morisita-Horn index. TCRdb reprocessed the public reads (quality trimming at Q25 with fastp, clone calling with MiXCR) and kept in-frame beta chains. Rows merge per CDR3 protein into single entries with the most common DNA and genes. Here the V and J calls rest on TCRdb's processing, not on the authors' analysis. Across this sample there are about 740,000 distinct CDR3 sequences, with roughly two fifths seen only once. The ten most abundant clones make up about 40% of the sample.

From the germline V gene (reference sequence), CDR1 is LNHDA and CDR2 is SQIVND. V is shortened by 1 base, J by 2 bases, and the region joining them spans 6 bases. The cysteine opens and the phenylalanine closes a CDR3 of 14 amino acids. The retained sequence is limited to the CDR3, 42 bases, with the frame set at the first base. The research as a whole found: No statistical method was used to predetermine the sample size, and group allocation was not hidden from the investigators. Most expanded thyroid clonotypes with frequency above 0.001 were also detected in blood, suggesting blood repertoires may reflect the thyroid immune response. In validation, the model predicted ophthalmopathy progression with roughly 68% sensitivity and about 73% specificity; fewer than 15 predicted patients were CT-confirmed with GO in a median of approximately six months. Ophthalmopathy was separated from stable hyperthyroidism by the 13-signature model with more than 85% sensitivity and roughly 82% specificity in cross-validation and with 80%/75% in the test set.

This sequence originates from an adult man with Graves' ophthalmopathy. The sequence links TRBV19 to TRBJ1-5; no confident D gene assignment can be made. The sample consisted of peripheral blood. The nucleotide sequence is TGTGCCAGTAGTATAGGACGGGGCAATCAGCCCCAGCATTTT. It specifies CASSIGRGNQPQHF.